These 6 T cell receptor beta chains came from one sample sequenced in a study of CD8+CD57+ T cells in acquired aplastic anemia. TCR beta VDJ combinations and CDR3 sequences were profiled from genomic DNA. TCRdb fed the reads into MiXCR, producing one record per CDR3 protein. The sample lists some 200,000 distinct CDR3 sequences; over 60% were seen once. Sample: sorted CD4+, CD8+, or CD8+CD57+ T cells (not recorded which) from PBMCs. The source of these receptors is a human donor in good health.

This clonotype was detected once. It may be a read error: a sequence one base away is much more abundant. The gene calls are TRBV6-4 and TRBJ2-3; D unclear. Germline V lookup: CDR1 MRHNA, CDR2 SNTAGT. CDR3 length: 14 residues. The V end lost 4 bases, the J end lost 6 bases, and 14 bases lay between the germline ends. The CDR3 protein is CASSADFSLDTQYF. The DNA for the CDR3 is TGTGCCAGCAGTGCCGACTTTTCTTTGGATACGCAGTATTTT.

This clonotype was counted a few times. This sequence joins TRBV19 and TRBJ2-3; no clear D. The CDR3 spans 13 residues. Trimming removed 1 base from V and 1 base from J, with 3 bases in between. The germline V gene has CDR1 LNHDA and CDR2 SQIVND (reference sequence). The CDR3 nucleotides are TGTGCCAGTAGTATAGCGGGCACAGATACGCAGTATTTT. Encoded protein: CASSIAGTDTQYF.

In DNA, the CDR3 is TGTGCCAGCAGCTCTCGGACAGGCGGACTAGCGGCGATAACCCAGTACTTC. Protein product: CASSSRTGGLAAITQYF. This chain links TRBV7-9 with TRBJ2-1; 10 nucleotides align to TRBD2. The J call may be mistaken, given a closer DNA end match to TRBJ2-5. The CDR3 extends over 17 amino acids. Germline V gives CDR1 SEHNR, CDR2 FQNEAQ (reference sequence).

The CDR3 DNA sequence: TGCAGTGCTAGGGCCCCCGGGGCTAGGGGGTACTACGAGCAGTACTTC. Protein sequence: CSARAPGARGYYEQYF. The genes are TRBV20-1 and TRBJ2-7, with D possibly TRBD1 on 6 matching bases. Trimming stripped 3 bases from V and 3 bases from J, with 21 bases between. CDR1 is DFQATT and CDR2 is SNEGSKA in the germline V gene (reference sequence). This CDR3 region has 16 residues.

This chain uses TRBV7-3 with TRBJ2-3; 12 positions match TRBD1. Unmatched junction bases numbered 6, after V lost 5 bases and J lost 6 bases. CDR1 and CDR2 from the germline V gene are SGHTA and FQGTGA. This CDR3 contains 15 residues. The CDR3 loop reads CASSLTGTGGDTQYF. CDR3 coding DNA: TGTGCCAGCAGCCTTACCGGGACAGGGGGCGATACGCAGTATTTT.

A note on this clonotype: The conserved closing phenylalanine or tryptophan is absent in this CDR3, likely reflecting a read error. The DNA is omitted, as the CDR3 cannot be located on it reliably, and the CDR3 follows TCRdb's listing. CDR3 amino acids: CASLPRTR. The chain carries TRBV11-2 and TRBJ2-5; the table names TRBD2, a call not compared with the DNA. CDR1 SGHAT and CDR2 FQNNGV come from the germline V gene. 8 amino acids form the CDR3, both terminal residues included.